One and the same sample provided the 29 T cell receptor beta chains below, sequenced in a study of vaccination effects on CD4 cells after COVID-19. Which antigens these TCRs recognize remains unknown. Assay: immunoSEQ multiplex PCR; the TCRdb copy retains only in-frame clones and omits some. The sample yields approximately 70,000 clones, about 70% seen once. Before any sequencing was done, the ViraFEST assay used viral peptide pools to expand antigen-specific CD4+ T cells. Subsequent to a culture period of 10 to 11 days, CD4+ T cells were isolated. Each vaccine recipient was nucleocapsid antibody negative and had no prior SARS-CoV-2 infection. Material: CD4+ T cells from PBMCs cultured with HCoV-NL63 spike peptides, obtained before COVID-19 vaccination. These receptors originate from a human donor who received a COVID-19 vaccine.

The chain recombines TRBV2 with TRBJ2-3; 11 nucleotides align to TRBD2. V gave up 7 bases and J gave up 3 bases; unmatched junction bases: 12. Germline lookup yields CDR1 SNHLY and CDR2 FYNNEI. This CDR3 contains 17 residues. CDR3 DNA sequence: TGTGCCAGCATTCGACCCCCTAGCGGGGGGAGGACAGATACGCAGTATTTT. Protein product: CASIRPPSGGRTDTQYF.

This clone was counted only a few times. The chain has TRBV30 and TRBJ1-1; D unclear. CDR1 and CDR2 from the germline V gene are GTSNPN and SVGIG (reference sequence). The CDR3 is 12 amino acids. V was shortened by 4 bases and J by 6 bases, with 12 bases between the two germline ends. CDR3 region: CAWKMRVAEAFF. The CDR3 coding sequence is TGTGCCTGGAAAATGAGGGTGGCTGAAGCTTTCTTT.

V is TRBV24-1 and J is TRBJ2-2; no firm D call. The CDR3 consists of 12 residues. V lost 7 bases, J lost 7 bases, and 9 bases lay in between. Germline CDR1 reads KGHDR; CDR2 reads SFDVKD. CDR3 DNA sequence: TGTGCCACCAGCGACGCCCACGGGGAGCTGTTTTTT. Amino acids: CATSDAHGELFF.

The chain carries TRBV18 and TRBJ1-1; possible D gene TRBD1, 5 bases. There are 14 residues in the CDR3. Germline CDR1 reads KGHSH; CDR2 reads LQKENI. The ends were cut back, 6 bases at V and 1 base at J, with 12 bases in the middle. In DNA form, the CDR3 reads TGTGCCAGCTCTCCCTCGACAGAGAACACTGAAGCTTTCTTT. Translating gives CASSPSTENTEAFF.

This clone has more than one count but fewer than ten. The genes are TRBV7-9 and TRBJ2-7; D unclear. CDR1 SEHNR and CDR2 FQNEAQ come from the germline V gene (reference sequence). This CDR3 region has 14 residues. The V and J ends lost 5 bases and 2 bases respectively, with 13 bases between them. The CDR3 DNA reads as TGTGCCAGCAGCCGATTTATGGGAACCTACGAGCAGTACGTC. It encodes CASSRFMGTYEQYV.

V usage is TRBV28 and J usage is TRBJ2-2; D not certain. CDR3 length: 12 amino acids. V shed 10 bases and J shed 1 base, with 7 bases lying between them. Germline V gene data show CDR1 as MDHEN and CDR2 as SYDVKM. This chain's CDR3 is CATKMNTGELFF. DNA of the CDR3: TGTGCCACCAAAATGAACACCGGGGAGCTGTTTTTT.

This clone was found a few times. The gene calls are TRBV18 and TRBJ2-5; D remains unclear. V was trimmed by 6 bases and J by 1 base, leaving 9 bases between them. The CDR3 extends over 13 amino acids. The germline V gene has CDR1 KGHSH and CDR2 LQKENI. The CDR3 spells CASSSIIQETQYF. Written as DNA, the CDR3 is TGTGCCAGCTCCTCAATAATCCAAGAGACCCAGTACTTC.

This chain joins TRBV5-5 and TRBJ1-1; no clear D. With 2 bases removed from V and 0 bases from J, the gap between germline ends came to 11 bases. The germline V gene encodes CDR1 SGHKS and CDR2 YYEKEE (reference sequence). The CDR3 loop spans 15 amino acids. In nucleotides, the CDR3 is TGTGCCAGCAGCTTAACCGGGTCTTTGAACACTGAAGCTTTCTTT. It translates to CASSLTGSLNTEAFF.

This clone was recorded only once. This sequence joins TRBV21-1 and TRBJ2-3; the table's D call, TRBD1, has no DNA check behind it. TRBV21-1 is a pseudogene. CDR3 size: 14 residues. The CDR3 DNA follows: TGTGCCAGCAGCAAATCAGAGACAATCGTCGCGCAGTATTTT. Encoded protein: CASSKSETIVAQYF.

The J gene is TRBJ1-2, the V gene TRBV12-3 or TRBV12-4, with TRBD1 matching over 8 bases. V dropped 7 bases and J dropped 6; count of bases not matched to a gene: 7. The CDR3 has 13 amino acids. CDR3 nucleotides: TGTGCCAGCACGCTCACAGGGGGAGATGGCTACACCTTC. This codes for CASTLTGGDGYTF.

CDR3 region: CASSQGTTRTIFGELFF. The CDR3, as DNA: TGTGCCAGCAGCCAAGGAACTACTAGGACCATTTTCGGGGAGCTGTTTTTT. The rearrangement joins TRBV4-2 to TRBJ2-2, with D perhaps matching TRBD2 (5 bases). There are 17 residues in the CDR3. V was clipped by 1 base and J by 7 bases, with 19 bases between them. From germline, CDR1 is LGHNA and CDR2 YNFKEQ.

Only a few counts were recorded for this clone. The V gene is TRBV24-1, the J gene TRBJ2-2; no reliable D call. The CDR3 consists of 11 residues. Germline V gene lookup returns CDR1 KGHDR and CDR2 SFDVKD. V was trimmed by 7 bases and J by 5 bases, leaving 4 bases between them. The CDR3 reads CATSSTGELFF. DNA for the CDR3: TGTGCCACCAGCAGTACCGGGGAGCTGTTTTTT.

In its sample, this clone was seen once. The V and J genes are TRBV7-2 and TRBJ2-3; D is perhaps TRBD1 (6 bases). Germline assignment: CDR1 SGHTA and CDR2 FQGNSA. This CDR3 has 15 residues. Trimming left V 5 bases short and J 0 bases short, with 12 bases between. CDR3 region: CASSTDSFSTDTQYF. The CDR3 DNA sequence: TGTGCCAGCAGCACGGACAGTTTTAGCACAGATACGCAGTATTTT. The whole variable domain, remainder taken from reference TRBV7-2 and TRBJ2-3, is GAGVSQSPSNKVTEKGKDVELRCDPISGHTALYWYRQSLGQGLEFLIYFQGNSAPDKSGLPSDRFSAERTGGSVSTLTIQRTQQEDSAVYLCASSTDSFSTDTQYFGPGTRLTVL.

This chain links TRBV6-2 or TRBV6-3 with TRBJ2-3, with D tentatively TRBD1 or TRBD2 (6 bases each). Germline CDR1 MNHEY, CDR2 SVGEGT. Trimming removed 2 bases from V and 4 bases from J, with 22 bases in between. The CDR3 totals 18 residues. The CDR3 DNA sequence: TGTGCCAGCAGTTACCCAATTACAGGGCGCGGGGATTCAGATACGCAGTATTTT. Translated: CASSYPITGRGDSDTQYF.

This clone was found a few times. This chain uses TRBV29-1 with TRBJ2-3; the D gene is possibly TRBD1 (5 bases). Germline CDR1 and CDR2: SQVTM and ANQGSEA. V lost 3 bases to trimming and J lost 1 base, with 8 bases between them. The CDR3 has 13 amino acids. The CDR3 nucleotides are TGCAGCGTTGAGGGGCCTCGCACAGATACGCAGTATTTT. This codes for CSVEGPRTDTQYF.

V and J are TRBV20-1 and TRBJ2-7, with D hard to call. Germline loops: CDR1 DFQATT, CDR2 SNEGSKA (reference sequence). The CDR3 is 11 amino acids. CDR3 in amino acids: CSARRVGEEVV. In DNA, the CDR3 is TGCAGTGCTAGACGGGTTGGCGAAGAAGTCGTC.

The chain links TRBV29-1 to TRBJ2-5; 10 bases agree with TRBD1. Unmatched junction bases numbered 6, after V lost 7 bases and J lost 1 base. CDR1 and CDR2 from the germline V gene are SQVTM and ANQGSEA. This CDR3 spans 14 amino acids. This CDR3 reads CSGKGQGFQETQYF. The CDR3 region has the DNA TGCAGCGGTAAGGGACAGGGGTTCCAAGAGACCCAGTACTTC.

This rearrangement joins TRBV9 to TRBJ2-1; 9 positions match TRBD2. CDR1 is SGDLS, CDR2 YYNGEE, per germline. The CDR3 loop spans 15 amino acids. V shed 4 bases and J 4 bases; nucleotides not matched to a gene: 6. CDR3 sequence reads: CASSFSGGLYNEQFF. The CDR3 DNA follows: TGTGCCAGCAGCTTTAGCGGGGGCTTATACAATGAGCAGTTCTTC.

CDR3 amino acids: CASRAYRDQPQHF. Here the CDR3 DNA reads TGTGCCAGCAGGGCCTACAGGGACCAGCCCCAGCATTTT. V gene TRBV2 combines with J gene TRBJ1-5; D is possibly TRBD1 (6 bases). CDR1 and CDR2 (germline): SNHLY, FYNNEI. V gave up 6 bases and J gave up 7 bases, with 13 bases separating them. The CDR3 length is 13 residues.

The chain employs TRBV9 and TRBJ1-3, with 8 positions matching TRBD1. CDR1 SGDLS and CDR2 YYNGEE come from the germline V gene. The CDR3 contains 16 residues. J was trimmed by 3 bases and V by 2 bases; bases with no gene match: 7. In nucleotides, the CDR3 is TGTGCCAGCAGCGTTGACCAGGGGGCGTTTGGAAACACCATATATTTT. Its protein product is CASSVDQGAFGNTIYF.

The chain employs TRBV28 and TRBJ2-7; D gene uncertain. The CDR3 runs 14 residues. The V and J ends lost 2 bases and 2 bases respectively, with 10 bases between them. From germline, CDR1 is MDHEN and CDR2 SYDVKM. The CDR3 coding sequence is TGTGCCAGCAGTTTACGGTACGGCGCCTACGAGCAGTACGTC. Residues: CASSLRYGAYEQYV.

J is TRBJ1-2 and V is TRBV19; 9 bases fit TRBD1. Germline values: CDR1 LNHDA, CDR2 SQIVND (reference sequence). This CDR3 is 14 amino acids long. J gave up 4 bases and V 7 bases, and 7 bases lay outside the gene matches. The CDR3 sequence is CASTRTGEGYGYTF. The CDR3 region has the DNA TGTGCCAGTACCAGGACAGGGGAAGGCTATGGCTACACCTTC. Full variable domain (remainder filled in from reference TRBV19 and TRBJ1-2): DGGITQSPKYLFRKEGQNVTLSCEQNLNHDAMYWYRQDPGQGLRLIYYSQIVNDFQKGDIAEGYSVSREKKESFPLTVTSAQKNPTAFYLCASTRTGEGYGYTFGSGTRLTVV.

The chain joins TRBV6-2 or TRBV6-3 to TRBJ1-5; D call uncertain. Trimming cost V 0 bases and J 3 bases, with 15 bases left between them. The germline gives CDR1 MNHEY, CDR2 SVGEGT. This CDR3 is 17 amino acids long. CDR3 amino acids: CASSYSVTRRDNQPQHF. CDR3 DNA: TGTGCCAGCAGTTACTCGGTGACCAGGCGGGACAATCAGCCCCAGCATTTT.

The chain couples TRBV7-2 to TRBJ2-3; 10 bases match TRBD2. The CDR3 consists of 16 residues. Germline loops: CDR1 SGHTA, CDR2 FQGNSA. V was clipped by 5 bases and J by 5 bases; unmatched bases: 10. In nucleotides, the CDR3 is TGTGCCAGCAGCACCCGGAGCGGGGGGGCTATAGATACGCAGTATTTT. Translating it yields CASSTRSGGAIDTQYF.

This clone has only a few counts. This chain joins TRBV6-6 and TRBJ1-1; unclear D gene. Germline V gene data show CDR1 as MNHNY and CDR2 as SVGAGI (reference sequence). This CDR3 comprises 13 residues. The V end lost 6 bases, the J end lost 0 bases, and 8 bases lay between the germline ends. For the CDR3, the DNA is TGTGCCAGCAGGCTAGGGATGAACACTGAAGCTTTCTTT. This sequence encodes CASRLGMNTEAFF.

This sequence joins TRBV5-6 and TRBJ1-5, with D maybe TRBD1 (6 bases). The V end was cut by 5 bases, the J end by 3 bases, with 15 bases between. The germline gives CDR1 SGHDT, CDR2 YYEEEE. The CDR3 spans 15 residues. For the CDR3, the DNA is TGTGCCAGCAGTAGACAGGACTATCCCAATCAGCCCCAGCATTTT. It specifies CASSRQDYPNQPQHF.

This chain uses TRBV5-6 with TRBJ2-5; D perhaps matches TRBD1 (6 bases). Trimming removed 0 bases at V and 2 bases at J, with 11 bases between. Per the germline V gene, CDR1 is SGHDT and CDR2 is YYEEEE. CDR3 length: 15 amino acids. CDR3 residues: CASSLVQRGQETQYF. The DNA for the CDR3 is TGTGCCAGCAGCTTGGTTCAGAGGGGGCAAGAGACCCAGTACTTC.

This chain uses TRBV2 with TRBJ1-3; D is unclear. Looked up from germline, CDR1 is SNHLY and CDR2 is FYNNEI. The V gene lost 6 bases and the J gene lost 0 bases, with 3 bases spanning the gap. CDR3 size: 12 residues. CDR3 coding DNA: TGTGCCAGCAGAGTCTCTGGAAACACCATATATTTT. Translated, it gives CASRVSGNTIYF.

The DNA of the CDR3 is TGCGCCAGCAGCCTTCAGGACAGGGGCGAGCAGTACGTC. It codes for CASSLQDRGEQYV. This chain connects TRBV4-1 to TRBJ2-7; 9 bases are a match to TRBD1. The CDR3 covers 13 residues. Germline CDR1 reads MGHRA; CDR2 reads YSYEKL. The J segment lost 6 bases and the V segment lost 4 bases, leaving 4 bases of the junction unmatched.